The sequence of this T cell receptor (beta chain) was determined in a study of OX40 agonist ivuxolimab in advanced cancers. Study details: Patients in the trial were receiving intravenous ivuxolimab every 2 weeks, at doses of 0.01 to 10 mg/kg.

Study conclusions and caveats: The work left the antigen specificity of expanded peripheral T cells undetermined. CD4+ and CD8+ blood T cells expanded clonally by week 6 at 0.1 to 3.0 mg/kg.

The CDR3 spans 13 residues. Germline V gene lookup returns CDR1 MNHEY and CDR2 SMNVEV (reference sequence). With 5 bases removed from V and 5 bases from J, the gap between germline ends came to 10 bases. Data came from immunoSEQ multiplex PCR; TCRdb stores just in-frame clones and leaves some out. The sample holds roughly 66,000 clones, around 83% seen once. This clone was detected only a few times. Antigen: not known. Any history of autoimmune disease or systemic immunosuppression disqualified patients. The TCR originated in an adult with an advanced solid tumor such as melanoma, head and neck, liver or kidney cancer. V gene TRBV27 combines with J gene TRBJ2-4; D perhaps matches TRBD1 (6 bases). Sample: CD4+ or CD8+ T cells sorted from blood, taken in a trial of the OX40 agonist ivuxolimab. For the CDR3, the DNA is TGTGCCAGCAGTCGCGCAGGGGAAAACATTCAGTACTTC. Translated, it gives CASSRAGENIQYF.